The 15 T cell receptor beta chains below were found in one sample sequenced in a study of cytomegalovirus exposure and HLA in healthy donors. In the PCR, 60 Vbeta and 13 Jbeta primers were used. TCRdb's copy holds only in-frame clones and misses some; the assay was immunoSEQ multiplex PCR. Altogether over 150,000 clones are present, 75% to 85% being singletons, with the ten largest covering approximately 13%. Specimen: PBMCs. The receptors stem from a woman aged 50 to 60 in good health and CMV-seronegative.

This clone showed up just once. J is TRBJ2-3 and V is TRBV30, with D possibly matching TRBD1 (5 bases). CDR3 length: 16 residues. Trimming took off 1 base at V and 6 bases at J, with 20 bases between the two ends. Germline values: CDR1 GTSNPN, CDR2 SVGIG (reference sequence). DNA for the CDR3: TGTGCCTGGAGTGCAGTTAAAGACAGCCTCCGCGATACGCAGTATTTT. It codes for CAWSAVKDSLRDTQYF. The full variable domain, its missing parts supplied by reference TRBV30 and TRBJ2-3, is SQTIHQWPATLVQPVGSPLSLECTVEGTSNPNLYWYRQAAGRGLQLLFYSVGIGQISSEVPQNLSASRPQDRQFILSSKKLLLSDSGFYLCAWSAVKDSLRDTQYFGPGTRLTVL.

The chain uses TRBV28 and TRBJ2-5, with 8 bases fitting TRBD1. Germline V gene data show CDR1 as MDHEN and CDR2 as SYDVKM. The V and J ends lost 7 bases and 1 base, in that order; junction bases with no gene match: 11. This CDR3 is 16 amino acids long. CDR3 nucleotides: TGTGCCAGCAACCAAGGGGGCAGGGGGCTCCAAGAGACCCAGTACTTC. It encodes CASNQGGRGLQETQYF.

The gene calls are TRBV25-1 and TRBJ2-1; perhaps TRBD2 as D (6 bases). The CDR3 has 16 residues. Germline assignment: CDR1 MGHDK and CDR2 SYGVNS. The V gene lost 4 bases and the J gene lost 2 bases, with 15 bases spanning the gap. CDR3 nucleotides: TGTGCCAGCAGTGTGGGAGGAAGTAACACCTACAATGAGCAGTTCTTC. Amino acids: CASSVGGSNTYNEQFF.

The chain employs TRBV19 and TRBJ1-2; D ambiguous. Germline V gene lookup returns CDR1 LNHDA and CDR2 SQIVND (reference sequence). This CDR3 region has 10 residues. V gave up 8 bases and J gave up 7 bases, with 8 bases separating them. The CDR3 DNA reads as TGTGCCAGTGGCCAGTTTGGCTACACCTTC. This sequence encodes CASGQFGYTF.

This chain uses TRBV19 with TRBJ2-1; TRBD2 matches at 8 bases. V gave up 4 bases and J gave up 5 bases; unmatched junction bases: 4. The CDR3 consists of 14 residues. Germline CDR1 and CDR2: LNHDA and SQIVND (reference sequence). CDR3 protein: CASSTTGGNNEQFF. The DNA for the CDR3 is TGTGCCAGTAGTACTACGGGAGGGAACAATGAGCAGTTCTTC.

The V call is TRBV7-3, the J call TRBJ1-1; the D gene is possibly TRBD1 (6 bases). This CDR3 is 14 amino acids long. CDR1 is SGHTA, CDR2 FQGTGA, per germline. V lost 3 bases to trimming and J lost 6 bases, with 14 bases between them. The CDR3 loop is CASSFGGGLSEAFF. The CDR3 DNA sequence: TGTGCCAGCAGCTTTGGCGGGGGCCTGTCTGAAGCTTTCTTT.

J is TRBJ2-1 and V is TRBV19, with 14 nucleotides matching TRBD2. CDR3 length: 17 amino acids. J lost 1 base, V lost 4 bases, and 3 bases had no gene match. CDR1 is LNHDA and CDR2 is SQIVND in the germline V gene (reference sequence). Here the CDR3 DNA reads TGTGCCAGTAGTACCGGGACTAGCGGGAGTTCCTACAATGAGCAGTTCTTC. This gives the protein CASSTGTSGSSYNEQFF.

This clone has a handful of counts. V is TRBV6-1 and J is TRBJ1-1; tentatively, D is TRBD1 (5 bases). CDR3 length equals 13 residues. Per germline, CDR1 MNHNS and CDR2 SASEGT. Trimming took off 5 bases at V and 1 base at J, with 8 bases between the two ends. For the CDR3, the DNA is TGTGCCAGCAGTTCCGGACAGAACACTGAAGCTTTCTTT. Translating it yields CASSSGQNTEAFF.

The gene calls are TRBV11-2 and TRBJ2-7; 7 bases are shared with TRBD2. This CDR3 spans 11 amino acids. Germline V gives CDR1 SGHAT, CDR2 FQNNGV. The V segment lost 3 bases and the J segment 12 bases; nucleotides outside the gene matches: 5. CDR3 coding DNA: TGTGCCAGCAGCTTCCCTCGGGGGGTGTACTTC. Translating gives CASSFPRGVYF.

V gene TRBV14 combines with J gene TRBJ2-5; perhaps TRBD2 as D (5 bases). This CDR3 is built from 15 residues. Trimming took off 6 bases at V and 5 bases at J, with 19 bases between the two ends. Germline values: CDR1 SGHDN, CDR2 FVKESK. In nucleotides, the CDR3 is TGTGCCAGCAGTCCCTTTGGGAGCCCCACGGAGACCCAGTACTTC. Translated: CASSPFGSPTETQYF.

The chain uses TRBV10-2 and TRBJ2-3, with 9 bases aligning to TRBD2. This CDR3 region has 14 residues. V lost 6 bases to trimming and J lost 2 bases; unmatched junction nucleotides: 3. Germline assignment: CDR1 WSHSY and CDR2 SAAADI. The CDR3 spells CASRREGLTDTQYF. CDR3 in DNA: TGCGCCAGCAGGCGGGAGGGGCTCACAGATACGCAGTATTTT.

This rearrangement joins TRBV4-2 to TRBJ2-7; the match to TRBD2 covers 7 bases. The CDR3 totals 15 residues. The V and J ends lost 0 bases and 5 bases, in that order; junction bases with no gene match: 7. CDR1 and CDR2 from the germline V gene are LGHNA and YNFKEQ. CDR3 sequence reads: CASSQEGGIVNEQYF. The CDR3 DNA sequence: TGTGCCAGCAGCCAAGAGGGAGGGATAGTGAACGAGCAGTACTTC.

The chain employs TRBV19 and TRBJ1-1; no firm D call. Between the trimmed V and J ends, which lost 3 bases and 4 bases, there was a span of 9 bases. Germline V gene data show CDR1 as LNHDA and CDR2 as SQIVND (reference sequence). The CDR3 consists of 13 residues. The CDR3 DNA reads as TGTGCCAGTAGTATCGGACTTGGCACTGAAGCTTTCTTT. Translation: CASSIGLGTEAFF.

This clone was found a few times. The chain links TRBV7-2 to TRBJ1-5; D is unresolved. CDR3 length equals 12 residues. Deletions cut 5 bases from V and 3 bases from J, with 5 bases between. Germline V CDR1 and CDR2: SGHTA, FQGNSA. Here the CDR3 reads CASSLYNQPQHF. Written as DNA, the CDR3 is TGTGCCAGCAGCCTCTACAATCAGCCCCAGCATTTT.

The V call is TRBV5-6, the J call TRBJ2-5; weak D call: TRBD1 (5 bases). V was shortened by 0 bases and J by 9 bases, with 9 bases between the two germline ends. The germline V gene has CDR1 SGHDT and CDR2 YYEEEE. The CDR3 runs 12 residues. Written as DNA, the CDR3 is TGTGCCAGCAGCTTGGCGGCCAGGGCCCAGTACTTC. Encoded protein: CASSLAARAQYF. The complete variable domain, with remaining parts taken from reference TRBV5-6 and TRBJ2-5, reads DAGVTQSPTHLIKTRGQQVTLRCSPKSGHDTVSWYQQALGQGPQFIFQYYEEEERQRGNFPDRFSGHQFPNYSSELNVNALLLGDSALYLCASSLAARAQYFGPGTRLLVL.